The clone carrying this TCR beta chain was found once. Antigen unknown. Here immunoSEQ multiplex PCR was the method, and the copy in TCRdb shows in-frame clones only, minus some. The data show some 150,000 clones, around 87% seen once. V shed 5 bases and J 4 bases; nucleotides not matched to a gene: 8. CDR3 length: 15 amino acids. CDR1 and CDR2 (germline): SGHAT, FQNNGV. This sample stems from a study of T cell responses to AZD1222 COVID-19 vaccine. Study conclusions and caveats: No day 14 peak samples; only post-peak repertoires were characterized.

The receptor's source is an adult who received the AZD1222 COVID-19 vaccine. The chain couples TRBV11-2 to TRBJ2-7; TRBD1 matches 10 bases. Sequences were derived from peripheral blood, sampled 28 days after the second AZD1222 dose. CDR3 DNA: TGTGCCAGCAGCCCTCCCGACAGGGGGCTGTACGAGCAGTACTTC. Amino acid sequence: CASSPPDRGLYEQYF.